This TCR beta chain was sequenced for a study of blood T cell repertoires in COVID-19. Across the study: The cDNA or gDNA used as material had been derived from T cells, B-cell-depleted T cells, or PBMCs.

Germline CDR1 reads SGHRS; CDR2 reads YFSETQ. Trimming removed 4 bases from V and 0 bases from J, with 14 bases in between. CDR3 length equals 16 residues. Sequencing was performed with immunoSEQ multiplex PCR; in TCRdb, only in-frame clones are kept and a portion is missing. The sample lists 250,000 to 300,000 clones; almost 85% were seen once. J is TRBJ1-3 and V is TRBV5-1, with D tentatively TRBD1 (6 bases). The sequenced material came from peripheral blood. The receptor comes from a man aged 50 or older with active or convalescent COVID-19. DNA for the CDR3: TGCGCCAGCAGCCCGGGACATCCGAGCTCTGGAAACACCATATATTTT. This gives the protein CASSPGHPSSGNTIYF.